Sequencing of this T cell receptor (gamma chain) was carried out in a study of Vδ1+ human thymocytes listed by TCRdb under 2018. For the wider study: mRNA-level TRG and TRD CDR3 repertoires of highly purified Vdelta1+ thymocytes from young children were characterised as a data resource. The multiplex-based CDR3 amplicon strategy had previously been validated against 5'RACE-based CDR3 amplicon generation methods.

Based on the germline V gene (reference sequence), the CDR1 and CDR2 sequences are GITISATS and ISYDGTV. At the junction V is shortened by 5 bases and J by 12 bases; bases outside the gene matches: 7. The cysteine opens and the phenylalanine closes a CDR3 of 10 amino acids. Of the read, only the CDR3 DNA is kept; its 30 bases are in frame from base 1. Thymic samples were depleted of alphabeta T cells, then CD3+ TCRVdelta1+ TCRVdelta2- thymocytes were FACS-sorted. The purity of the sorted Vdelta1+ thymocytes was between roughly 97% and 99.6%. Thymic specimens came from 8 paediatric patients undergoing corrective cardiac surgery, aged from roughly 5 days to 17 months. Thymic tissue was dispersed, and mononuclear cells were isolated on a Histopaque-1077 density gradient. Staining used anti-TCRVdelta1 clone TS8.2, anti-TCRVdelta2 clone B6, anti-CD3 clone HIT3a and anti-TCRalphabeta clone IP26 antibodies.

General conclusions and limits of the study: Despite high sort purity, about 20% of thymic TRD sequences were Vdelta2 (and few Vdelta3), unlike peripheral blood Vdelta1+ controls. The use of highly purified populations and single-cell validation was advised by the authors, since misinterpretation of bulk repertoire data could be caused by unexpected Vdelta2 sequences. Because no clustering by age or sex was observed, donors were not stratified by these variables in the analyses. Unlike the oligoclonal repertoires in peripheral blood, the thymic TRG and TRD repertoires appeared highly polyclonal, with Gaussian CDR3 length distributions. Donors shared many TRG clonotypes (up to about 6.9x10^3), but TRD repertoires were essentially private, with at most 130 shared.

A note on this clone: Its binding antigen is unknown. No clone much larger than this one lies a single base away; base qualities are absent.

RNA was isolated using the RNeasy mini kit, and reverse transcription was performed with Superscript III. Multiplex PCR was used to generate CDR3 amplicons, with pooled V-gene forward primers and a constant-region reverse primer carrying Illumina adaptor overhangs. After gel purification, the amplicons were indexed with Nextera index primers during about 8 additional PCR cycles and then purified using AMPure XP beads. The libraries were sequenced on an Illumina MiSeq using paired-end 250 bp reads, dual indexing and an approximately 20% PhiX spike-in. On the study's bioinformatics: Read quality was checked with FastQC, and TRG read pairs were merged using ea-utils fastq-join. IMGT/HighV-QUEST was used to annotate the sequences, only productive sequences with an unambiguous V-gene assignment were kept, and clonotypes were defined as sequences sharing an identical CDR3 sequence. For downstream analysis, the tools were VDJtools 1.1.1, tcR 2.2.3, Treemap and vegan Shannon diversity in R 3.4.4. Public reads were reanalyzed in TCRdb with CATT, and rows carrying the same DNA were merged afterwards. The V and J calls come from TCRdb's annotation, not from the publication. Here the sample has about 23,000 gamma-chain clones; about 13% occur a single time. Under 2% of the sample is taken by the ten largest.

The sequenced sample was Vdelta1+ gamma-delta thymocytes from the thymus. According to the study, the label for this sample's cell subset or site signals: FACS-sorted CD3+ TCRalphabeta- TCRVdelta1+ TCRVdelta2- thymocytes. The clonotype was recovered from a child less than two years old who had congenital heart surgery. The chain joins TRGV9 to TRGJ1 or TRGJ2. The CDR3 protein sequence reads: CALWGGVKLF. DNA sequence: TGTGCCTTGTGGGGCGGGGTGAAACTCTTT.